The 22 T cell receptor beta chains below come from one sample, sequenced in a study of early T cells in non-severe SARS-CoV-2 infection (dated by TCRdb to the early 2020s). The library was produced with 5' RACE. The sequencing machine was a NextSeq 500. TCRdb took the public reads, trimmed them with fastp at Q25, ran MiXCR for clone calling and kept in-frame beta chains. Each CDR3 protein appears once, grouped with its most common genes and DNA. For this sample there are approximately 79,000 distinct CDR3 sequences; about 13% appear just once. Jointly, the top ten make up around 1.1% of the sample. The source material was whole blood. The receptors shown here come from an adult who was a healthcare worker with PCR-confirmed SARS-CoV-2 infection or an uninfected control (not recorded which).

This clonotype was detected many times. This chain connects TRBV6-2 or TRBV6-3 to TRBJ2-1; TRBD1 matches at 8 bases. With V trimmed by 5 bases and J by 5 bases, 11 bases remained unmatched. The CDR3 has 16 amino acids. Germline lookup yields CDR1 MNHEY and CDR2 SVGEGT. CDR3 sequence: CASSDDPGQANNEQFF. DNA for the CDR3: TGTGCCAGCAGTGACGACCCGGGACAGGCCAACAATGAGCAGTTCTTC.

A remark on this clonotype: The junction does not match germline at one end; this may be a read error. This chain joins TRBV12-3 or TRBV12-4 and TRBJ2-5, with unresolved D. This CDR3 region has 12 residues. CDR3 region: CAGSLVRETQYF. CDR3 coding DNA: TGTGCCGGCAGTTTAGTAAGAGAGACCCAGTACTTC.

This clonotype was picked up many times. The rearrangement uses TRBV20-1 and TRBJ2-2; TRBD2 matches 8 bases. From germline, CDR1 is DFQATT and CDR2 SNEGSKA (reference sequence). The junction had 5 bases not matched to a gene; V was cut back by 5 bases and J by 3 bases. There are 14 residues in the CDR3. The CDR3 nucleotides are TGCAGTGCTCGAAGCGGGAGAGACACCGGGGAGCTGTTTTTT. Its protein is CSARSGRDTGELFF.

This clonotype was recorded many times. The genes are TRBV7-2 and TRBJ2-3; D may match TRBD1 or TRBD2 (5 bases each). The CDR3 consists of 15 residues. The V and J ends lost 5 bases and 8 bases respectively, with 20 bases between them. CDR1 is SGHTA and CDR2 is FQGNSA in the germline V gene. As DNA, the CDR3 is TGTGCCAGCAGCCTACGCCGAGAGGGGTGGGGTACGCAGTATTTT. Amino acids: CASSLRREGWGTQYF.

This clonotype was counted ten times or more. The chain combines TRBV7-9 with TRBJ1-6; no firm D call. Germline V lookup: CDR1 SEHNR, CDR2 FQNEAQ (reference sequence). CDR3 length equals 15 residues. The V end was cut by 3 bases, the J end by 6 bases, with 12 bases between. The CDR3 DNA follows: TGTGCCAGCAGCTTTACACCCCTTCTTAATTCACCCCTCCACTTT. Translation gives CASSFTPLLNSPLHF.

The table lists this clonotype with many counts. The chain couples TRBV5-1 to TRBJ2-3; 10 nucleotides line up with TRBD2. From germline, CDR1 is SGHRS and CDR2 YFSETQ. The CDR3 is 18 residues long. The V segment lost 0 bases and the J segment 2 bases; nucleotides outside the gene matches: 9. CDR3 region: CASSLEPSGRSYTDTQYF. CDR3 nucleotide sequence: TGCGCCAGCAGCTTGGAACCTAGCGGGAGATCTTACACAGATACGCAGTATTTT.

This clonotype appeared many times. J is TRBJ1-5 and V is TRBV28; 7 positions agree with TRBD1. J was trimmed by 1 base and V by 3 bases; bases with no gene match: 6. The germline gives CDR1 MDHEN, CDR2 SYDVKM. This CDR3 comprises 16 residues. The CDR3 DNA sequence: TGTGCCAGCAGTTTGCTAACAGGGGCGAGCAATCAGCCCCAGCATTTT. Translated: CASSLLTGASNQPQHF.

This clonotype was picked up a small number of times. The chain uses TRBV15 and TRBJ2-7; either TRBD1 or TRBD2 may supply D (5 bases each). The CDR3 sequence is 11 residues long. The germline V and J ends were trimmed by 9 bases and 4 bases, with 10 bases remaining between them. Germline loops: CDR1 LNHNV, CDR2 YYDKDF (reference sequence). CDR3 loop: CATRDGYEQYF. The DNA of the CDR3 is TGTGCCACTCGGGACGGTTACGAGCAGTACTTC.

The chain has TRBV7-9 and TRBJ2-3, with D perhaps matching TRBD1 (5 bases). V was pared by 4 bases and J by 0 bases, with 11 bases between. CDR3 size: 15 residues. CDR1 and CDR2 from the germline V gene are SEHNR and FQNEAQ (reference sequence). CDR3 bases: TGTGCCAGCAGCTCCCAGGGTGGAAGCACAGATACGCAGTATTTT. Amino acid sequence: CASSSQGGSTDTQYF. Based on the CDR3 plus reference TRBV7-9 and TRBJ2-3, the full variable domain is DTGVSQNPRHKITKRGQNVTFRCDPISEHNRLYWYRQTLGQGPEFLTYFQNEAQLEKSRLLSDRFSAERPKGSFSTLEIQRTEQGDSAMYLCASSSQGGSTDTQYFGPGTRLTVL.

Many counts were recorded for this clonotype. V is TRBV6-2 or TRBV6-3 and J is TRBJ2-1; 7 bases map to TRBD2. The CDR3 totals 16 residues. CDR1 is MNHEY and CDR2 is SVGEGT in the germline V gene. V trimming: 2 bases; J trimming: 5 bases; junction bases outside the gene matches: 9. CDR3: CASSYTSQRENNEQFF. CDR3 DNA sequence: TGTGCCAGCAGTTACACCTCGCAGCGGGAAAACAATGAGCAGTTCTTC.

This clonotype was observed at least ten times. This sequence joins TRBV21-1 and TRBJ2-7; the DNA was not compared with TRBD1, the D call given in the table. TRBV21-1 is listed as a pseudogene. The CDR3 spans 16 residues. The CDR3 reads CASSKPNVTGVYEQYF. CDR3 bases: TGTGCCAGCAGCAAACCAAATGTGACAGGGGTCTACGAGCAGTACTTC.

On this clonotype itself: The junction shows a germline mismatch at one end, possibly a read error. The rearrangement uses TRBV30 and TRBJ1-5; D not resolved. CDR3 size: 13 residues. CDR1 is GTSNPN and CDR2 is SVGIG in the germline V gene (reference sequence). The DNA of the CDR3 is TGTGCCCGGAGTCCACAGAGGAGGCAGCCCCAGCATTTT. This translates into CARSPQRRQPQHF.

The chain uses TRBV5-1 and TRBJ1-1; D remains ambiguous. The ends were cut back, 0 bases at V and 4 bases at J, with 7 bases in the middle. The CDR3 covers 13 residues. Germline V CDR1 and CDR2: SGHRS, YFSETQ. The CDR3 nucleotides are TGCGCCAGCAGCTTGGGGCAGCGCACTGAAGCTTTCTTT. Translating gives CASSLGQRTEAFF.

The chain links TRBV28 to TRBJ1-5; 8 nucleotides line up with TRBD1. Germline-derived CDR1 and CDR2 are MDHEN and SYDVKM. With V trimmed by 4 bases and J by 5 bases, 13 bases remained unmatched. CDR3 length equals 17 residues. The CDR3 DNA reads TGTGCCAGCAGTTCAATAGAGACAGGGGCGGACGATCAGCCCCAGCATTTT. It translates to CASSSIETGADDQPQHF.

There are a few counts of this clonotype. One end of the junction is discordant with germline, which a read error may explain. This chain links TRBV5-6 with TRBJ1-3, with D uncertain. Per the germline V gene, CDR1 is SGHDT and CDR2 is YYEEEE. The CDR3 sequence is 13 residues long. In DNA, the CDR3 is TGTGCCAGCAGCATAGTCTCTGAAAACACCATATATTTT. Its translation is CASSIVSENTIYF.

There are a few counts of this clonotype. The V call is TRBV12-3 or TRBV12-4, the J call TRBJ2-1; TRBD2 aligns across 7 bases. This CDR3 has 16 amino acids. Trimming cost V 3 bases and J 0 bases; bases outside gene matches: 5. This CDR3 is CASSFNGGGSYNEQFF. The CDR3 nucleotides are TGTGCCAGCAGTTTCAACGGCGGGGGCTCCTACAATGAGCAGTTCTTC.

This clonotype was observed a handful of times. CDR3 nucleotides: TGTGCCATCAGTGAAGGGACTGTCACCTACGAGCAGTACTTC. Its translation: CAISEGTVTYEQYF. This chain uses TRBV10-3 with TRBJ2-7; possibly TRBD2 for D (6 bases). The CDR3 is 14 amino acids. Germline CDR1 ENHRY, CDR2 SYGVKD. Trimming pared 3 bases from V and 2 bases from J, leaving 11 bases between.

This clonotype was seen once. The chain joins TRBV28 to TRBJ1-5; the D is unclear. CDR3 length equals 15 residues. Trimming removed 2 bases from V and 2 bases from J, with 10 bases in between. The germline gives CDR1 MDHEN, CDR2 SYDVKM. CDR3 region: CASSLGGVGNQPQHF. The CDR3 coding sequence is TGTGCCAGCAGTTTAGGAGGTGTAGGCAATCAGCCCCAGCATTTT.

This clonotype has only a few counts. The gene calls are TRBV5-1 and TRBJ2-7; D not resolved. Trimming cost V 2 bases and J 3 bases, with 18 bases left between them. This CDR3 has 16 residues. The germline V gene encodes CDR1 SGHRS and CDR2 YFSETQ. DNA for the CDR3: TGCGCCAGCAGCTTTGATCTGTCAGGAGCCAACTACGAGCAGTACTTC. Encoded protein: CASSFDLSGANYEQYF.

Ten or more counts support this clonotype. The chain uses TRBV5-6 and TRBJ1-6; 9 bases line up with TRBD1. After removal of 3 bases from V and 10 bases from J, the junction contained 8 bases not matched to a gene. This CDR3 contains 15 residues. Germline-derived CDR1 and CDR2 are SGHDT and YYEEEE. The CDR3 sequence is CASSWTGQGFSPLHF. The CDR3 DNA sequence: TGTGCCAGCAGCTGGACGGGACAGGGTTTCTCACCCCTCCACTTT.

In its sample, this clonotype ranks as medium-sized. V gene TRBV7-2 combines with J gene TRBJ2-5; possible D gene TRBD1, 6 bases. The CDR3 contains 13 residues. V shed 5 bases and J shed 2 bases, with 9 bases lying between them. CDR1 is SGHTA, CDR2 FQGNSA, per germline. CDR3 bases: TGTGCCAGCAGCCGGACAGAACAAGAGACCCAGTACTTC. Translating it yields CASSRTEQETQYF.

This rearrangement joins TRBV20-1 to TRBJ2-3; D might be TRBD2 (6 bases). The V and J ends lost 8 bases and 4 bases respectively, with 13 bases between them. CDR1 and CDR2 from the germline V gene are DFQATT and SNEGSKA (reference sequence). This CDR3 spans 12 amino acids. The CDR3 region has the DNA TGCAGTTCTGGAGGGTTGGCAGATACGCAGTATTTT. Its protein product is CSSGGLADTQYF.